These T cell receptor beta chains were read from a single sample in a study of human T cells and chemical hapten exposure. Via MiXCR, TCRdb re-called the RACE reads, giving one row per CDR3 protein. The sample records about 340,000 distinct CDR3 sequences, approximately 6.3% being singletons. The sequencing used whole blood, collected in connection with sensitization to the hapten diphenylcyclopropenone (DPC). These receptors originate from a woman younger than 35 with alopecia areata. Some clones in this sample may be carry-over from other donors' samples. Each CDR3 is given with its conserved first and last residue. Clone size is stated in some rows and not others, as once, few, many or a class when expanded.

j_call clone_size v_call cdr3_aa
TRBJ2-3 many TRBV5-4 CASSQGTSGVSDTQYF
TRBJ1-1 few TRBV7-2 CASSSPESEAFF
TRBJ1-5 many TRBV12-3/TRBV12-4 CASSPTRGTASNQPQHF
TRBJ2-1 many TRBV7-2 CASSFTGVVDEQFF
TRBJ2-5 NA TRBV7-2 CASSLTSLQETQYF
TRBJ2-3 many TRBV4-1 CASSRLLAGNTDTQYF
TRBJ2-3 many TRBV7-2 CASSLESWGTDTQYF
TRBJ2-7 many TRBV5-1 CASSSLSGGDHREQYF
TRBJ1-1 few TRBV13 CASSLRVLEEAFF
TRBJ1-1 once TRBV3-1 CASSQDEDSIVEAFF
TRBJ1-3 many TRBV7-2 CASSQDGGNTIYF
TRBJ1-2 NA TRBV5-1 CASSLEYDRPGGYTF
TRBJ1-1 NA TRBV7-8 CASSLGYSQNTEAFF
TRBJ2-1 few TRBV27 CASSFRHYNEQFF
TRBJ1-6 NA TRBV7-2 CASSTSSLTYNSPLHF
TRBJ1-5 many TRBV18 CASSPGYGNQPQHF
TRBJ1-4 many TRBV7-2 CASSTTTGNFNEKLFF
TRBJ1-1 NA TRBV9 CASSVDSLGPEAFF
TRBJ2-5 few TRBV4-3 CASSQDRTLAGGIRQETQYF
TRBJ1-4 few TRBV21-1 CASSKNRAANEKLFF
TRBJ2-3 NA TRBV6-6 CASSYAQGAETDTQYF
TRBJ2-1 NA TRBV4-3 CASSQGTQGWEKQFF
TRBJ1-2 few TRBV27 CASSLWQGDGYTF
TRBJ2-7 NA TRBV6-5 CASTYDSDSYEQYF
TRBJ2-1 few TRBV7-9 CASSLALAQGEGYNEQFF
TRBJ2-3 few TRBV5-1 CASSIGGVEDTQYF
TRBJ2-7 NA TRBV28 CASRPQGPEQYF
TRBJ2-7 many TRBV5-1 CASSPEGRYEQYF
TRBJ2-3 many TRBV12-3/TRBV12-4 CASRPGGGTDTQYF
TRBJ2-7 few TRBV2 CASSLGGTFYEQYF
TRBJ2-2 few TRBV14 CASSPLRGIGSGELFF
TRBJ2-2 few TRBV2 CASSEWTGPTNTGELFF
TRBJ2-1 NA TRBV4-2 CASSQGAGGHNEQFF
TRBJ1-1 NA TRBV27 CASRPTGGPRDTEAFF
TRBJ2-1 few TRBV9 CASSVAGGVVDEQFF
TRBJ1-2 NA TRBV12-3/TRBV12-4 CASSLATSHEGYTF
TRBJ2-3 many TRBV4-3 CASSHGQGRTDTQYF
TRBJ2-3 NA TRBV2 CASRKTRDTQYF
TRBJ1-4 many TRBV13 CASSPQEGEKLFF
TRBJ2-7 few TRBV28 CASQARTGPGEQYF